This T cell receptor beta chain was found in a study of shared clonotypes between healthy human individuals. Naive CD8 cells were CD45RO-negative, positively selected for CCR7, excluding terminally differentiated effector memory CD45RA+ cells. The germline V gene has CDR1 MNHEY and CDR2 SMNVEV (reference sequence). This CDR3 region has 14 residues. The trim removed 5 bases at V and 8 bases at J, leaving 9 bases unmatched. At a deep level, the assay was run. Clones were read by immunoSEQ multiplex PCR, and TCRdb kept only the in-frame ones, dropping some. The sample has about 590,000 clones, over 95% seen once.

V gene TRBV27 combines with J gene TRBJ1-2; 9 positions match TRBD1. The sequence came from a woman in her 30s in good health. The specimen sequenced was naive CD8+ T cells sorted from blood. CDR3 region: CASSLDGTGFGYTF. The CDR3 region has the DNA TGTGCCAGCAGTCTAGACGGGACAGGGTTCGGCTACACCTTC.